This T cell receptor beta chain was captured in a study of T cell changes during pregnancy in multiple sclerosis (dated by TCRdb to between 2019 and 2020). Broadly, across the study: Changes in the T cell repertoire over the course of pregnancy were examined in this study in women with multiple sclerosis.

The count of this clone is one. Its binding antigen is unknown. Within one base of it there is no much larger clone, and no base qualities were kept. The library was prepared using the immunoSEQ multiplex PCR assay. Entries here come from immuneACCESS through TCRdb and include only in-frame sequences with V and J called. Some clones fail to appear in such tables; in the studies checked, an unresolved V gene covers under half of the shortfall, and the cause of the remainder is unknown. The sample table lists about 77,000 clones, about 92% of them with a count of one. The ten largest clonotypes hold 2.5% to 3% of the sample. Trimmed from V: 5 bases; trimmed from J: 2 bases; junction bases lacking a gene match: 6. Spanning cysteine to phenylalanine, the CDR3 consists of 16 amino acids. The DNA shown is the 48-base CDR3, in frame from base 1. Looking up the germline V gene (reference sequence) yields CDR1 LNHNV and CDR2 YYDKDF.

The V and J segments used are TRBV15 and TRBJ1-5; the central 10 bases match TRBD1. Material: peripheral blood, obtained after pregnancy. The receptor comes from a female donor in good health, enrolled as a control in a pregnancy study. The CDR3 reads CATSSRQGARNQPQHF. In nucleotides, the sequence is TGTGCCACCAGCTCCAGACAGGGGGCGCGCAATCAGCCCCAGCATTTT.